The 10 T cell receptor beta chains below were found in one sample sequenced in a study of blood T cell repertoires in COVID-19. Method: immunoSEQ multiplex PCR; TCRdb's copy keeps in-frame clones and lacks some. Of about 100,000 clones listed, 88% were seen once; the top ten hold approximately 5%. The sample consisted of peripheral blood. The receptors were gathered from a human donor in a cohort sampled during active COVID-19.

The V call is TRBV28, the J call TRBJ1-5; the D gene is possibly TRBD1 (6 bases). V was pared by 6 bases and J by 7 bases, with 16 bases between. The CDR3 is 14 residues long. From germline, CDR1 is MDHEN and CDR2 SYDVKM. The CDR3 loop is CASRLGGARQPQHF. The CDR3 DNA is TGTGCCAGCAGACTCGGGGGGGCGCGGCAGCCCCAGCATTTT.

The rearrangement joins TRBV5-1 to TRBJ1-1; 7 bases are shared with TRBD1. Losses at the gene ends were 4 bases for V and 0 bases for J; bases not matched to a gene: 3. This CDR3 region has 14 residues. Germline CDR1 and CDR2: SGHRS and YFSETQ. The CDR3: CASSEGQMNTEAFF. The CDR3 nucleotides are TGCGCCAGCAGCGAGGGACAGATGAACACTGAAGCTTTCTTT.

This chain uses TRBV10-2 with TRBJ2-3, with 12 bases that match TRBD2. V lost 5 bases to trimming and J lost 5 bases; unmatched junction nucleotides: 2. The germline V gene has CDR1 WSHSY and CDR2 SAAADI. The CDR3 covers 14 residues. The chain's CDR3 is CASSPGLAGDTQYF. The CDR3 DNA reads TGCGCCAGCAGTCCGGGACTAGCGGGAGATACGCAGTATTTT.

This clone was seen a single time. V and J are TRBV5-1 and TRBJ1-5; D perhaps matches TRBD1 (5 bases). The CDR3 contains 15 residues. CDR1 SGHRS and CDR2 YFSETQ come from the germline V gene. V gave up 1 base and J gave up 6 bases, with 14 bases separating them. This CDR3 is CASSLTGTGGQPQHF. The CDR3 DNA reads TGCGCCAGCAGCTTGACAGGTACGGGAGGTCAGCCCCAGCATTTT.

The V and J genes are TRBV18 and TRBJ2-7, with TRBD1 as a possible D gene (5 bases). Between the trimmed V and J ends, which lost 1 base and 5 bases, there was a span of 6 bases. The CDR3 runs 12 residues. From germline, CDR1 is KGHSH and CDR2 LQKENI. The CDR3 reads CASSPLGDEQYF. In DNA, the CDR3 is TGTGCCAGCTCACCACTAGGGGACGAGCAGTACTTC. Looking up the rest from reference TRBV18 and TRBJ2-7 gives the full variable domain: NAGVMQNPRHLVRRRGQEARLRCSPMKGHSHVYWYRQLPEEGLKFMVYLQKENIIDESGMPKERFSAEFPKEGPSILRIQQVVRGDSAAYFCASSPLGDEQYFGPGTRLTVT.

The chain is built from TRBV29-1 and TRBJ2-6; the D is unclear. Per the germline V gene, CDR1 is SQVTM and CDR2 is ANQGSEA. The V end lost 5 bases, the J end lost 2 bases, and 13 bases lay between the germline ends. This CDR3 contains 15 residues. The CDR3 region has the DNA TGCAGCGTTACCTTTGGGCAAGCTGGGGCCAACGTCCTGACTTTC. It codes for CSVTFGQAGANVLTF.

The V and J genes are TRBV10-3 and TRBJ1-4; possible D gene TRBD1, 5 bases. CDR1 and CDR2 from the germline V gene are ENHRY and SYGVKD. The CDR3 consists of 12 residues. Trimming pared 10 bases from V and 4 bases from J, leaving 10 bases between. The DNA of the CDR3 is TGTGCCACCACCGGGGGTAATGAAAAACTGTTTTTT. Protein sequence: CATTGGNEKLFF.

V gene TRBV19 combines with J gene TRBJ2-2; 13 bases agree with TRBD2. Germline loops: CDR1 LNHDA, CDR2 SQIVND (reference sequence). V dropped 6 bases and J dropped 4; count of bases not matched to a gene: 5. The CDR3 loop spans 16 amino acids. As DNA, the CDR3 is TGTGCCAGTAGCAAATGGACTAGCGGGAGCACCGGGGAGCTGTTTTTT. Amino acids: CASSKWTSGSTGELFF.

The rearrangement joins TRBV4-3 to TRBJ2-1; possible D gene TRBD2, 7 bases. The CDR3 runs 15 residues. Per germline, CDR1 LGHNA and CDR2 YSLEER. V lost 3 bases and J lost 2, with 11 bases in between. CDR3 in DNA: TGCGCCAGCAGCCAGGAGGGGGGGCCCTACAATGAGCAGTTCTTC. Amino acids: CASSQEGGPYNEQFF.

This chain connects TRBV24-1 to TRBJ1-5; D is undetermined. The CDR3 length is 12 residues. Germline loops: CDR1 KGHDR, CDR2 SFDVKD. Trimming stripped 2 bases from V and 4 bases from J, with 2 bases between. DNA of the CDR3: TGTGCCACCAGTGATTCAAATCAGCCCCAGCATTTT. This translates into CATSDSNQPQHF.